This T cell receptor (beta chain) was retrieved from a study of T cell changes during pregnancy in multiple sclerosis. Assay used: immunoSEQ multiplex PCR; TCRdb lists only in-frame clones, some missing. In the table there are more than 35,000 clones, 91% of which are singletons. The germline V and J ends were trimmed by 4 bases and 4 bases, with 12 bases remaining between them. The length of the CDR3 is 14 residues. Germline-derived CDR1 and CDR2 are MGHRA and YSYEKL. This sequence was found in a female donor with multiple sclerosis, enrolled in a pregnancy study. The chain combines TRBV4-1 with TRBJ2-3; D is uncertain. This material consisted of CD8+ T cells from peripheral blood mononuclear cells, taken after pregnancy. CDR3 sequence (DNA): TGCGCCAGCAGCCCCCTGAACGCAGCAGATACGCAGTATTTT. Its protein is CASSPLNAADTQYF.